This entry lists 19 T cell receptor beta chains sequenced from one sample in a study of blood T cells in healthy people across ages. Combining a sample-barcoded 5' primer with a J-beta primer mix, a second PCR ran for roughly 7 to 11 cycles. Each CDR3 protein gets one entry after TCRdb re-called the 5' RACE reads with MiXCR. This table holds about 720,000 distinct CDR3 sequences, more than 20% found once. This sample was also put to use in a study of T cells of mothers and their children.

Sequencing input: blood. These receptors all stem from a boy aged 10-17 years in good health.

This clonotype was seen only a few times. CDR3: CASSRDVHEQYF. CDR3 bases: TGTGCCAGCAGCCGGGACGTACACGAGCAGTACTTC. This rearrangement joins TRBV7-9 to TRBJ2-7; D could derive from TRBD1 or TRBD2 (5 bases each). V lost 5 bases and J lost 5, with 10 bases in between. The V gene's germline CDR1 is SEHNR and CDR2 FQNEAQ (reference sequence). This CDR3 comprises 12 residues.

This clonotype came up a few times. The CDR3 here is CASSDRFGIPDRETQYF. In nucleotides, the CDR3 is TGTGCCAGCAGTGATAGGTTCGGGATCCCTGACAGGGAGACCCAGTACTTC. This rearrangement joins TRBV2 to TRBJ2-5; D might be TRBD1 (6 bases). V gave up 3 bases and J gave up 5 bases, with 22 bases separating them. CDR3 length equals 17 residues. Germline V gene lookup returns CDR1 SNHLY and CDR2 FYNNEI. Based on the CDR3 plus reference TRBV2 and TRBJ2-5, the full variable domain is EPEVTQTPSHQVTQMGQEVILRCVPISNHLYFYWYRQILGQKVEFLVSFYNNEISEKSEIFDDQFSVERPDGSNFTLKIRSTKLEDSAMYFCASSDRFGIPDRETQYFGPGTRLLVL.

The chain uses TRBV7-2 and TRBJ2-5; 8 bases match TRBD1. The CDR3 is 14 amino acids. The J segment lost 4 bases and the V segment lost 4 bases, leaving 5 bases of the junction unmatched. The germline gives CDR1 SGHTA, CDR2 FQGNSA. CDR3 loop: CASSSRGPGETQYF. In DNA form, the CDR3 reads TGTGCCAGCAGCTCCAGGGGGCCGGGAGAGACCCAGTACTTC.

CDR3 amino acids: CASSLSGQGAAGELFF. DNA for the CDR3: TGTGCCAGCAGTTTATCGGGACAGGGTGCCGCCGGGGAGCTGTTTTTT. This chain joins TRBV27 and TRBJ2-2, with 9 positions matching TRBD1. The CDR3 is 16 amino acids. CDR1 MNHEY and CDR2 SMNVEV come from the germline V gene (reference sequence). The trim removed 0 bases at V and 6 bases at J, leaving 5 bases unmatched.

The J gene is TRBJ2-7, the V gene TRBV5-1; D call uncertain. CDR1 and CDR2 (germline): SGHRS, YFSETQ. The V gene lost 4 bases and the J gene lost 1 base, with 15 bases spanning the gap. The CDR3 consists of 15 residues. Written as DNA, the CDR3 is TGCGCCAGCAGCCCTAATCAGGAGTATTCCTACGAGCAGTACTTC. Protein product: CASSPNQEYSYEQYF.

V gene TRBV7-9 combines with J gene TRBJ1-4; TRBD1 might be the D (6 bases). The CDR3 is 14 amino acids. Germline-derived CDR1 and CDR2 are SEHNR and FQNEAQ (reference sequence). Trimming shortened V by 1 base and J by 7 bases, and 10 bases separated the two germline ends. The DNA for the CDR3 is TGTGCCAGCAGCTTAGTAACAGGGAGTGAAAAACTGTTTTTT. Its protein product is CASSLVTGSEKLFF.

The chain combines TRBV12-3 or TRBV12-4 with TRBJ1-1; D is ambiguous. This CDR3 is built from 14 residues. Trimming removed 3 bases from V and 1 base from J, with 9 bases in between. The CDR3 is CASSFGERNTEAFF. The CDR3 nucleotides read TGTGCCAGCAGTTTTGGTGAGAGGAACACTGAAGCTTTCTTT.

This clonotype has only a few counts. V and J are TRBV20-1 and TRBJ2-4; D ambiguous. Germline V lookup: CDR1 DFQATT, CDR2 SNEGSKA (reference sequence). The V and J ends lost 4 bases and 0 bases respectively, with 10 bases between them. This CDR3 region has 14 residues. In DNA, the CDR3 is TGCAGTGCTACCGGAGTTAAAGCCAAAAACATTCAGTACTTC. Its translation is CSATGVKAKNIQYF.

The CDR3: CASSYGGGGSSYNEQFF. The CDR3 DNA sequence: TGTGCCAGCAGTTATGGTGGCGGGGGGAGCTCCTACAATGAGCAGTTCTTC. This chain uses TRBV6-5 with TRBJ2-1, with 8 bases fitting TRBD2. The germline CDR1 and CDR2 sequences are MNHEY and SVGAGI. Germline trimming cut 3 bases from V and 0 bases from J; bases unmatched to any gene: 7. This CDR3 spans 17 amino acids.

This clonotype turned up a few times. J is TRBJ2-5 and V is TRBV20-1; TRBD2 is a possible D gene (5 bases). V lost 0 bases to trimming and J lost 3 bases, with 8 bases between them. The CDR3 spans 13 residues. CDR1 DFQATT and CDR2 SNEGSKA come from the germline V gene (reference sequence). The CDR3 DNA reads as TGCAGTGCTAGAGACCTCGGGAAAGAGACCCAGTACTTC. This gives the protein CSARDLGKETQYF.

The rearrangement joins TRBV10-3 to TRBJ2-3; TRBD1 agrees at 8 bases. Germline loops: CDR1 ENHRY, CDR2 SYGVKD. The trim removed 5 bases at V and 4 bases at J, leaving 8 bases unmatched. The CDR3 loop spans 15 amino acids. CDR3 coding DNA: TGTGCCATCAGTTCGGACAGGGAACAGGCAGATACGCAGTATTTT. Protein: CAISSDREQADTQYF.

This clonotype was seen only a few times. Germline and junction disagree at one end, which may indicate a read error. This chain links TRBV28 with TRBJ1-5, with 9 bases lining up with TRBD1. This CDR3 has 16 amino acids. Germline CDR1 reads MDHEN; CDR2 reads SYDVKM. This chain's CDR3 is CAGSSQGASFGQPQHF. The CDR3 DNA sequence: TGTGCCGGCAGTTCACAGGGGGCCAGTTTCGGTCAGCCCCAGCATTTT.

The chain is built from TRBV12-3 or TRBV12-4 and TRBJ1-5; D gene ambiguous. The length of the CDR3 is 13 residues. With 4 bases removed from V and 3 bases from J, the gap between germline ends came to 7 bases. The CDR3 DNA sequence: TGTGCCAGCAGTTGGGATCTCAATCAGCCCCAGCATTTT. It specifies CASSWDLNQPQHF.

This clonotype was observed at least ten times. This chain joins TRBV18 and TRBJ2-7, with TRBD1 matching 7 bases. Germline trimming cut 2 bases from V and 3 bases from J; bases unmatched to any gene: 4. CDR1 and CDR2 (germline): KGHSH, LQKENI. This CDR3 spans 14 amino acids. CDR3 in DNA: TGTGCCAGCTCACCAGGAAGACAGGGCTACGAGCAGTACTTC. Amino acid sequence: CASSPGRQGYEQYF.

This clonotype came up a few times. The chain employs TRBV27 and TRBJ2-1; D unclear. V lost 3 bases and J 3 bases, leaving 6 bases between the germline ends. The CDR3 sequence is 13 residues long. The V gene's germline CDR1 is MNHEY and CDR2 SMNVEV (reference sequence). For the CDR3, the DNA is TGTGCCAGCAGTTTGCTAAACTACAATGAGCAGTTCTTC. This gives the protein CASSLLNYNEQFF.

CDR3 region: CASSPQASGSTDTQYF. DNA for the CDR3: TGCGCCAGCAGCCCGCAGGCGTCTGGAAGCACAGATACGCAGTATTTT. V usage is TRBV5-1 and J usage is TRBJ2-3; no reliable D call. There are 16 residues in the CDR3. Between the trimmed V and J ends, which lost 4 bases and 0 bases, there was a span of 15 bases. Germline CDR1 reads SGHRS; CDR2 reads YFSETQ.

This clonotype has only a few counts. The CDR3 coding sequence is TGCGCCAGCAGCCAAGAGGGGCGGGGGGCAGATACGCAGTATTTT. It is translated as CASSQEGRGADTQYF. This chain connects TRBV4-3 to TRBJ2-3, with TRBD2 matching over 8 bases. The CDR3 consists of 15 residues. The V and J ends lost 0 bases and 4 bases, in that order; junction bases with no gene match: 3. Germline V gene sequence: CDR1 LGHNA, CDR2 YSLEER.

With regard to this clonotype: An end of the junction differs from the germline gene, which may be a read error. V is TRBV6-1 and J is TRBJ2-5; D is uncertain. CDR3 length equals 13 residues. The V gene's germline CDR1 is MNHNS and CDR2 SASEGT. Here the CDR3 DNA reads TGTGCCAGCAGTGGTACAGTCCAAGAGACCCGGTACTTC. Amino acid sequence: CASSGTVQETRYF.

Points on this clonotype: Germline and junction disagree at one end, which may indicate a read error. J is TRBJ2-1 and V is TRBV3-1, with 9 bases identical to TRBD2. The CDR3 covers 15 residues. Germline V gives CDR1 LGHDT, CDR2 YNNKEL (reference sequence). CDR3 nucleotides: TGTACCAGCAGCCCTACTAGCGGGTCCTACAATGAGCAGTTCTTC. Protein sequence: CTSSPTSGSYNEQFF.